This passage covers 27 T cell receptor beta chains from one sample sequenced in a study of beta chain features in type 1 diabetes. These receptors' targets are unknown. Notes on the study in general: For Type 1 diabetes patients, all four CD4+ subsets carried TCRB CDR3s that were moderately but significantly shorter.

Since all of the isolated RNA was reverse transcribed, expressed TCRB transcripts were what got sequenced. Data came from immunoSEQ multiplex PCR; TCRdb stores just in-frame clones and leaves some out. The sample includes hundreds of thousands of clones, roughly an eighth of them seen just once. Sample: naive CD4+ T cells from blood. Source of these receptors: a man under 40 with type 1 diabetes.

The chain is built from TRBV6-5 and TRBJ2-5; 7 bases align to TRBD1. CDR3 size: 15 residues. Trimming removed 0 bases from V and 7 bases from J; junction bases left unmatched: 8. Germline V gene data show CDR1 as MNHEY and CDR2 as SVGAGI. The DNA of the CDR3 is TGTGCCAGCAGTTACTCGGGACAGTCCGGGTGGACCCAGTACTTC. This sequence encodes CASSYSGQSGWTQYF.

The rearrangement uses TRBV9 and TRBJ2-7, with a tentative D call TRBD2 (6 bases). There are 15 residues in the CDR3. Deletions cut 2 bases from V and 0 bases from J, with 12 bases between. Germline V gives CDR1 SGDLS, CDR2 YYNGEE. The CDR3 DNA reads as TGTGCCAGCAGCGTTAATCCCGGGAGCTCCTACGAGCAGTACTTC. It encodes CASSVNPGSSYEQYF.

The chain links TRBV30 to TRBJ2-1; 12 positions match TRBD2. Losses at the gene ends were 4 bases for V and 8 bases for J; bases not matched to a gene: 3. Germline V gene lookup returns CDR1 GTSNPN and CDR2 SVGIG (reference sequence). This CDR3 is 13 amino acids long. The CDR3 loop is CAWNRLAGDEQFF. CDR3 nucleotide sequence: TGTGCCTGGAATCGACTAGCGGGAGATGAGCAGTTCTTC.

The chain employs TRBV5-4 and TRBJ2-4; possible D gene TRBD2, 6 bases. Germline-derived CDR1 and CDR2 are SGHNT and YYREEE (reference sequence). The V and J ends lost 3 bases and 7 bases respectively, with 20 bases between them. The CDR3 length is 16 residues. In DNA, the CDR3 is TGTGCCAGCAGCTGGCGAGGGGCTCAAGGAGGGAACATTCAGTACTTC. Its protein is CASSWRGAQGGNIQYF.

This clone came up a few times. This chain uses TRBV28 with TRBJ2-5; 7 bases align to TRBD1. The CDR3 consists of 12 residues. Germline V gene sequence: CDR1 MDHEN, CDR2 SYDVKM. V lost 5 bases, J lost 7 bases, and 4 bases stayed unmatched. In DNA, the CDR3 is TGTGCCAGCAGTCAAAACAGGGGGACCCAGTACTTC. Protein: CASSQNRGTQYF.

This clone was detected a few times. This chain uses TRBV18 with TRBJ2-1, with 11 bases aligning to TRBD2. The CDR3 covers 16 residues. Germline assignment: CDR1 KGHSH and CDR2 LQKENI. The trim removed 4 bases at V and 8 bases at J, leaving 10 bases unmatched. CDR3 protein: CASSLQTSGSGDEQFF. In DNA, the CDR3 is TGTGCCAGCTCACTCCAAACTAGCGGGAGTGGAGATGAGCAGTTCTTC.

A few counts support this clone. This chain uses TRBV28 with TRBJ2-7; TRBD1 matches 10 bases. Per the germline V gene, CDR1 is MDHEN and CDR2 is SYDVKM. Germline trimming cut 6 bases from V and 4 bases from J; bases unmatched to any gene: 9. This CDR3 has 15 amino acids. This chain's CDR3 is CASRGFDRGLYEQYF. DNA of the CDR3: TGTGCCAGCAGAGGATTTGACAGGGGGCTATACGAGCAGTACTTC.

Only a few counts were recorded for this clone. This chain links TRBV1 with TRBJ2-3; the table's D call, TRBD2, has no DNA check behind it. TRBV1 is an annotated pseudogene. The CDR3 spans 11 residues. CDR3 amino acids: CTLPVALTQYF. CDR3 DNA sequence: TGCACCCTCCCGGTTGCCTTAACGCAGTATTTT.

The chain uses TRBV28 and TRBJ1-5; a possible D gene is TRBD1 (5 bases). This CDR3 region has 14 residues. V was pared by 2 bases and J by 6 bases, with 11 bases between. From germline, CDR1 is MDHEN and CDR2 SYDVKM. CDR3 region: CASSLAAGRQPQHF. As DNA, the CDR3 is TGTGCCAGCAGTTTAGCAGCAGGGCGTCAGCCCCAGCATTTT.

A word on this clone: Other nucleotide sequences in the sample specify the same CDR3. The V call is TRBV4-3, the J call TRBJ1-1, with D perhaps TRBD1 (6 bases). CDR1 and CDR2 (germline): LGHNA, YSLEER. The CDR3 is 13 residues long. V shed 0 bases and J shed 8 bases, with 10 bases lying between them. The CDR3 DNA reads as TGCGCCAGCAGCCAAGACAGGGGCACAGAAGCTTTCTTT. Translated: CASSQDRGTEAFF.

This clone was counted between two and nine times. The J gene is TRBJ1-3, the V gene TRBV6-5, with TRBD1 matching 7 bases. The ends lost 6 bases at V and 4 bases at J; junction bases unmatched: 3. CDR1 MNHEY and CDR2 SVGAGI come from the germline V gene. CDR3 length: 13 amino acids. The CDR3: CASRRGPGNTIYF. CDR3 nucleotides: TGTGCCAGCAGAAGGGGGCCGGGAAACACCATATATTTT.

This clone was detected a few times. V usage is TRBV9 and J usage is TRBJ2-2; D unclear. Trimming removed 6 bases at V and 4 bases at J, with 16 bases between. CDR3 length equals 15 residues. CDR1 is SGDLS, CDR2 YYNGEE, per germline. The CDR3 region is CASKLSGSFTGELFF. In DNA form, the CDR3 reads TGTGCCAGCAAACTTTCAGGTTCCTTCACCGGGGAGCTGTTTTTT.

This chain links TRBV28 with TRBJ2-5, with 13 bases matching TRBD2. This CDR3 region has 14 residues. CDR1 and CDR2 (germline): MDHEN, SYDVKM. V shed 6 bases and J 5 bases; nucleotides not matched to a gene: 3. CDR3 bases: TGTGCCAGCAGCCCGGGACTAGCGGGGGAGACCCAGTACTTC. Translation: CASSPGLAGETQYF.

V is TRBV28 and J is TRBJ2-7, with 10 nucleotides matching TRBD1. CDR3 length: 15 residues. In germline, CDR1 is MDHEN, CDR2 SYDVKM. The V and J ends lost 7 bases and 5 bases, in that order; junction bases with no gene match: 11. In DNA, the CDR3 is TGTGCCAGCAACCCACCGGGACAGGGGTCCCACGAGCAGTACTTC. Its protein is CASNPPGQGSHEQYF.

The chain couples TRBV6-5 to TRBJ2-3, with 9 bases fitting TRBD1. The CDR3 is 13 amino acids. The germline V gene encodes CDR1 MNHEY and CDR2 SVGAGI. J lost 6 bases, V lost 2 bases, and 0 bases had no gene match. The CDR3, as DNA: TGTGCCAGCAGTTACGGACAGGGGGATACGCAGTATTTT. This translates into CASSYGQGDTQYF.

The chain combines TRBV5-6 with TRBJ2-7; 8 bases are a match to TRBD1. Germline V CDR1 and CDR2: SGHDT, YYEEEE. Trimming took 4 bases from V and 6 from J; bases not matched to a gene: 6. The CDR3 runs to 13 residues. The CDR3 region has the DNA TGTGCCAGCAGCCTGACAGGGGTTCGCGAGCAGTACTTC. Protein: CASSLTGVREQYF. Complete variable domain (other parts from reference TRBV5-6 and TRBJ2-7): DAGVTQSPTHLIKTRGQQVTLRCSPKSGHDTVSWYQQALGQGPQFIFQYYEEEERQRGNFPDRFSGHQFPNYSSELNVNALLLGDSALYLCASSLTGVREQYFGPGTRLTVT.

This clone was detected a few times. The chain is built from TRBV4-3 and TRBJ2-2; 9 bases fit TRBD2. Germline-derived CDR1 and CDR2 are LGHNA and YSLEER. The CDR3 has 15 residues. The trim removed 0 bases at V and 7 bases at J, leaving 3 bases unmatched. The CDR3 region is CASSQEGLAIGELFF. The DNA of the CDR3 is TGCGCCAGCAGCCAAGAGGGACTAGCAATCGGGGAGCTGTTTTTT.

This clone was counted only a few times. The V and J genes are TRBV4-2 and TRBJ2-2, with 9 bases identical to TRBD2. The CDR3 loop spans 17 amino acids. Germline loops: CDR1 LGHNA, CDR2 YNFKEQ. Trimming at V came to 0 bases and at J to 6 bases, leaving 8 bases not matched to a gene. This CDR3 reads CASSQEKSSGSPGELFF. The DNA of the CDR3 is TGTGCCAGCAGCCAAGAGAAGAGTAGCGGGAGTCCCGGGGAGCTGTTTTTT.

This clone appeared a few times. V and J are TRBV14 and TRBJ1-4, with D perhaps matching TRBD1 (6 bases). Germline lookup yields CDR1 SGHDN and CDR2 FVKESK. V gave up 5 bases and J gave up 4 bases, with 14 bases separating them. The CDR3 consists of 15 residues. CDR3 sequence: CASSTETGFNEKLFF. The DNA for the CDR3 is TGTGCCAGCAGCACGGAGACAGGTTTTAATGAAAAACTGTTTTTT.

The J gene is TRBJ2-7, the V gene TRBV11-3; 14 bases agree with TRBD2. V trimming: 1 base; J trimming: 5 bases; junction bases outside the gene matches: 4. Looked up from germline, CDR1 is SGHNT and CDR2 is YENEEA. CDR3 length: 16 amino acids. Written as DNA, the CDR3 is TGTGCCAGCAGCTTAGGAGGGACTAGCGGGAGTGACGAGCAGTACTTC. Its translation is CASSLGGTSGSDEQYF. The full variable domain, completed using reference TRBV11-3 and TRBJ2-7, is EAGVVQSPRYKIIEKKQPVAFWCNPISGHNTLYWYLQNLGQGPELLIRYENEEAVDDSQLPKDRFSAERLKGVDSTLKIQPAELGDSAVYLCASSLGGTSGSDEQYFGPGTRLTVT.

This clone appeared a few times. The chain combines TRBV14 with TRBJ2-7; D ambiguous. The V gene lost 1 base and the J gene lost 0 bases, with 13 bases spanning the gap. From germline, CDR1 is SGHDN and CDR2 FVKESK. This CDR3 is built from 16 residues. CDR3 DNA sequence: TGTGCCAGCAGCCAAGTCCGGCCAAGGAGCTCCTACGAGCAGTACTTC. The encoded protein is CASSQVRPRSSYEQYF.

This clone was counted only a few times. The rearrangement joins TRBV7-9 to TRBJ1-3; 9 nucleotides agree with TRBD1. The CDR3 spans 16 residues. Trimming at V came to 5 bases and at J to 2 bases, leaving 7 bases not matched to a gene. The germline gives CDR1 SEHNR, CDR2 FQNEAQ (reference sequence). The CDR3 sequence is CASSAHRQGAGNTIYF. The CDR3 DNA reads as TGTGCCAGCAGCGCGCACAGACAGGGGGCTGGAAACACCATATATTTT.

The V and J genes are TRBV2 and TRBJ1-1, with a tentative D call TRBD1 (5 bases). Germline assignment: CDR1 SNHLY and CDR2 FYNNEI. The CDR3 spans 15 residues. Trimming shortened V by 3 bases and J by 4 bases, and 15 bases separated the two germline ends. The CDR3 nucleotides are TGTGCCAGCAGTGAGACGGACACCCTGGGCACTGAAGCTTTCTTT. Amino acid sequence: CASSETDTLGTEAFF.

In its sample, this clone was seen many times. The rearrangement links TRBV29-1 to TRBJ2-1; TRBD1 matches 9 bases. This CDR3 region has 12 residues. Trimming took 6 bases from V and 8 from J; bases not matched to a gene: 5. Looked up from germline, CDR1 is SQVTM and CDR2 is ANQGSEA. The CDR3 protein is CSVGTGSDEQFF. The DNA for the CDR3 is TGCAGCGTGGGGACAGGGAGTGATGAGCAGTTCTTC.

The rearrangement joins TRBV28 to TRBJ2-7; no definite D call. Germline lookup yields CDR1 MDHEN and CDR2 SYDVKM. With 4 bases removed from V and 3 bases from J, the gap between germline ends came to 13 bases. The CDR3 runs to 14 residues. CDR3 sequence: CASSSRPLLYEQYF. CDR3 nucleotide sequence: TGTGCCAGCAGTTCCAGGCCTCTACTCTACGAGCAGTACTTC.

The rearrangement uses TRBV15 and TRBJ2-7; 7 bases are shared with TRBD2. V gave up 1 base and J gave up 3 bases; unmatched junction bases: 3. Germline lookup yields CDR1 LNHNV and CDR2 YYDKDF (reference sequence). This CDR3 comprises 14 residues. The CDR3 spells CATSRGLAVYEQYF. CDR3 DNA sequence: TGTGCCACCAGCAGAGGCCTAGCGGTCTACGAGCAGTACTTC.

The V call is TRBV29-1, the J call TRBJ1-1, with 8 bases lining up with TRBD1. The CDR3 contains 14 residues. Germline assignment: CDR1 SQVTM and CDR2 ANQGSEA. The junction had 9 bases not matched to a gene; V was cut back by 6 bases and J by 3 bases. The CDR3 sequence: CSVQQWTGYTEAFF. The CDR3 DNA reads TGCAGCGTGCAACAATGGACAGGGTACACTGAAGCTTTCTTT.